The source of this TCR beta chain is a study of T-cell reconstitution after alpha-beta-depleted transplantation in children. V was clipped by 6 bases and J by 4 bases; unmatched bases: 17. This CDR3 is built from 19 residues. CDR1 is SGHRS and CDR2 is YFSETQ in the germline V gene. Unique molecular identifiers were incorporated during preparation of the TCRbeta library. A single record per CDR3 protein comes from TCRdb applying MiXCR to the PCR reads. The repertoire holds under 850,000 distinct CDR3 sequences, over 10% seen once, with roughly 0.77% in the top ten. In regard to this clonotype: Its antigen remains unidentified.

Whole-study findings and limits: Some patients' high day-60 TCRbeta diversity was traced to surviving recipient T cells and thymic progenitors.

Sequenced material: PBMCs, taken before TCRalphabeta/CD19-depleted stem cell transplant. The TCR originated in a girl under 10 years old with congenital amegakaryocytic thrombocytopenia, due to receive a stem cell transplant. This chain connects TRBV5-1 to TRBJ2-1, with TRBD2 matching 12 bases. The CDR3 spells CASTQVLGLAGRTYNEQFF. CDR3 DNA: TGCGCCAGCACCCAGGTACTCGGACTAGCGGGACGAACATACAATGAGCAGTTCTTC.